The present entry profiles one TCR beta chain with its context. Study processing details: How many nucleated cells were present was estimated from reference gene primer amplification. This table comes from immunoSEQ multiplex PCR, and its TCRdb copy is limited to in-frame clones, with some not included. V and J calls and clone size are given by that table; D and trimming were obtained from the DNA. Here the sample spans about 150,000 clones, approximately 88% being singletons. Trimming left V 4 bases short and J 4 bases short, with 14 bases between. The CDR3 is 15 residues long. The germline gives CDR1 SGHNT, CDR2 YYREEE (reference sequence). This sample is part of a study of blood T cell repertoires in COVID-19. Study context: Material from acute and convalescent COVID-19 was sourced from the United States, Italy and Spain. Nucleic acid was either cDNA or gDNA, and it came from T cells, B-cell-depleted T cells, or PBMCs.

V usage is TRBV5-4 and J usage is TRBJ2-2; perhaps TRBD1 as D (6 bases). This clonotype was sampled from a man aged 70-80 years with acute or convalescent COVID-19. Sequenced input: peripheral blood. In nucleotides, the CDR3 is TGTGCCAGCAGCCGTACCGGGACACCCACCGGGGAGCTGTTTTTT. This sequence encodes CASSRTGTPTGELFF.